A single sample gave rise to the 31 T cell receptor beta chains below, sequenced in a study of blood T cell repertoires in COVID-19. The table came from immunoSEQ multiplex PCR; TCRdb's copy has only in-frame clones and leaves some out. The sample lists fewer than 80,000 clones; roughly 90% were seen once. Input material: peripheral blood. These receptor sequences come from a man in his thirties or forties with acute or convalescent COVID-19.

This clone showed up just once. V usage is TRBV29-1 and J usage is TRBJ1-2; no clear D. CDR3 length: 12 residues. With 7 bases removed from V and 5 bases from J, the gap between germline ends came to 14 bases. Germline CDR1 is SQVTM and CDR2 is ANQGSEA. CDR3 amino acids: CSANLGSYGYTF. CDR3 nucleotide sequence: TGCAGCGCCAATTTGGGGAGTTATGGCTACACCTTC.

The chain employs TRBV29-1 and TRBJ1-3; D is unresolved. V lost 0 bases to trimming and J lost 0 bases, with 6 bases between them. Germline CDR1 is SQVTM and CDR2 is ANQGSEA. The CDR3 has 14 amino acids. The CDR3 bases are TGCAGCGTTGAAGACACTCGCTCTGGAAACACCATATATTTT. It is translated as CSVEDTRSGNTIYF.

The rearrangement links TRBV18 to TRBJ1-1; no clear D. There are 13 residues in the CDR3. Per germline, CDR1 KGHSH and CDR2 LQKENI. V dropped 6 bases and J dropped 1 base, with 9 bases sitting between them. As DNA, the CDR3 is TGTGCCAGCTCCCTTGACAAGAACACTGAAGCTTTCTTT. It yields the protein CASSLDKNTEAFF.

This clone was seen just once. The CDR3 nucleotides read TGCGCCAGCAGCCAAGGGACAGGGCGAACCTACACTGAAGCTTTCTTT. It codes for CASSQGTGRTYTEAFF. V and J are TRBV4-1 and TRBJ1-1; TRBD1 matches at 8 bases. The CDR3 spans 16 residues. The V gene end was trimmed by 1 base and the J gene end by 3 bases; junction bases not matched to a gene: 7. Germline V gene lookup returns CDR1 MGHRA and CDR2 YSYEKL.

The CDR3 sequence: CASSAETGKYNEQFF. The CDR3 DNA reads as TGTGCCAGCAGCGCCGAGACAGGGAAATACAATGAGCAGTTCTTC. The chain combines TRBV9 with TRBJ2-1; 7 nucleotides match TRBD1. CDR3 size: 15 residues. Trimming cost V 3 bases and J 4 bases; bases outside gene matches: 7. The V gene's germline CDR1 is SGDLS and CDR2 YYNGEE.

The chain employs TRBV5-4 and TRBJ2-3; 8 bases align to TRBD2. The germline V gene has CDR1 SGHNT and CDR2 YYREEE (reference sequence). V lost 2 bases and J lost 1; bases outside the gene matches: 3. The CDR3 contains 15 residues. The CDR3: CASSFGGGRTDTQYF. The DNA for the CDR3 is TGTGCCAGCAGCTTCGGCGGGGGGCGCACAGATACGCAGTATTTT.

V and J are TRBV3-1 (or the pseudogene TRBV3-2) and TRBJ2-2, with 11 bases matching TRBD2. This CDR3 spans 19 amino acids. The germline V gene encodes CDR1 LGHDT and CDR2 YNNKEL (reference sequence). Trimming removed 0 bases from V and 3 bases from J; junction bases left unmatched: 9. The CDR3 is CASSQDRLAGRYDTGELFF. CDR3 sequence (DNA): TGTGCCAGCAGCCAAGATCGACTAGCGGGGAGGTACGACACCGGGGAGCTGTTTTTT.

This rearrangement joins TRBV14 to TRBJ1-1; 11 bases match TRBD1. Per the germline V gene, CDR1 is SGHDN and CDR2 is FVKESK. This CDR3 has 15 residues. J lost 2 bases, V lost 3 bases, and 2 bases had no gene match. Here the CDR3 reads CASSHGQGANTEAFF. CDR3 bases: TGTGCCAGCAGCCACGGACAGGGGGCAAACACTGAAGCTTTCTTT. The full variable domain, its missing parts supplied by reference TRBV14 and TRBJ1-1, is EAGVTQFPSHSVIEKGQTVTLRCDPISGHDNLYWYRRVMGKEIKFLLHFVKESKQDESGMPNNRFLAERTGGTYSTLKVQPAELEDSGVYFCASSHGQGANTEAFFGQGTRLTVV.

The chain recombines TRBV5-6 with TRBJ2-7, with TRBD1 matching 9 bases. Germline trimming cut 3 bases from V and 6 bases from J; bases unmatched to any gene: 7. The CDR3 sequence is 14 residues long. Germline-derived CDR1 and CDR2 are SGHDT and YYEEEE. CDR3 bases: TGTGCCAGCAGCTCCGGGACAGGGATGGGCGAGCAGTACGTC. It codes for CASSSGTGMGEQYV.

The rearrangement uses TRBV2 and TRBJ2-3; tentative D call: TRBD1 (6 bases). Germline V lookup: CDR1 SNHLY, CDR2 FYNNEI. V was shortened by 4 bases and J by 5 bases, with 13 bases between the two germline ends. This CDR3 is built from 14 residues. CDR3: CASSVIRGRDTQYF. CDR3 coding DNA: TGTGCCAGCAGTGTAATCAGGGGTAGAGATACGCAGTATTTT.

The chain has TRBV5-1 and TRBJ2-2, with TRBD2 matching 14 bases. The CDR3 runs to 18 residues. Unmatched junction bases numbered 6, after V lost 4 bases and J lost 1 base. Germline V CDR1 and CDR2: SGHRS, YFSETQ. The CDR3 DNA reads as TGCGCCAGCAGCCCGGGACTAGCGGGGGCACTGAACACCGGGGAGCTGTTTTTT. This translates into CASSPGLAGALNTGELFF.

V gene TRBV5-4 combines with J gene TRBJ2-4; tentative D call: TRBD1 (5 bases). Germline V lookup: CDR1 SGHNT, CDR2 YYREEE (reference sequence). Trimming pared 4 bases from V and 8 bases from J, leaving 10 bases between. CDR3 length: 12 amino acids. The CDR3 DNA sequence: TGTGCCAGCAGCCCTGACAGAGACATTCAGTACTTC. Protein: CASSPDRDIQYF.

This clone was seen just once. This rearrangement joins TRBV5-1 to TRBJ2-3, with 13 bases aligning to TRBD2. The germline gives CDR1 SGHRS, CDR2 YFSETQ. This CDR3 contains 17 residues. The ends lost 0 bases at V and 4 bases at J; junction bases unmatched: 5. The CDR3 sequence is CASSLGGTSGAADTQYF. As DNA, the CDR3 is TGCGCCAGCAGCTTGGGGGGGACTAGCGGGGCGGCAGATACGCAGTATTTT.

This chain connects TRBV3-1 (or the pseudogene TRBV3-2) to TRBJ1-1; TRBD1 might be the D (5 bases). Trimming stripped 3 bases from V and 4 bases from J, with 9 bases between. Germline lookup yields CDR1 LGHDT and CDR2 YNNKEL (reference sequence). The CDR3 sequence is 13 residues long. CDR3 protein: CASSQGGITEAFF. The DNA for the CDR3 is TGTGCCAGCAGCCAGGGGGGGATCACTGAAGCTTTCTTT.

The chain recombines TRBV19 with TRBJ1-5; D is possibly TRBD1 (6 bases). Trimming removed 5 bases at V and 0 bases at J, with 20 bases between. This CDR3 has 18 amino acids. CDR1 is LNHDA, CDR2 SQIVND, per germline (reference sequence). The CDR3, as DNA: TGTGCCAGTAGTCCGGTGGACAGCTACCCCTATAGCAATCAGCCCCAGCATTTT. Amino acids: CASSPVDSYPYSNQPQHF.

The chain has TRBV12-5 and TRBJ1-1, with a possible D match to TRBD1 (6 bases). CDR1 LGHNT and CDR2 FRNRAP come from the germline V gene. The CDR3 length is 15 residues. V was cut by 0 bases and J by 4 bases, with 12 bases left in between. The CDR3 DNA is TGTGCTAGTGGTTTGGTAGGGGGAAGATCCACTGAAGCTTTCTTT. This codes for CASGLVGGRSTEAFF.

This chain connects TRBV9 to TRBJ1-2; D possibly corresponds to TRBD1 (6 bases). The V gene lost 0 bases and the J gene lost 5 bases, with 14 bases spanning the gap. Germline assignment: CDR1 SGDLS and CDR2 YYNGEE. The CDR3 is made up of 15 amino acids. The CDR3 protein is CASSVGGRGWYGYTF. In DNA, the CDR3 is TGTGCCAGCAGCGTAGGGGGCAGGGGTTGGTATGGCTACACCTTC.

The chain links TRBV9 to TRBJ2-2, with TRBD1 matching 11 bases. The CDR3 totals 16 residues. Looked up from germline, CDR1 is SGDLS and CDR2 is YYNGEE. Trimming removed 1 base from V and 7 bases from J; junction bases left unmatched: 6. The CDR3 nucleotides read TGTGCCAGCAGCGTATATGGGGGACAGGGGGTCGGGGAGCTGTTTTTT. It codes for CASSVYGGQGVGELFF.

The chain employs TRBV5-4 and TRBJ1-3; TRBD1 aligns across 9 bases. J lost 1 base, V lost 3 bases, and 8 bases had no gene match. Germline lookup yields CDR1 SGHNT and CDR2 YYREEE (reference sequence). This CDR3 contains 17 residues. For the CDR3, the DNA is TGTGCCAGCAGCTCCGGACAGGGGATTTTTTCTGGAAACACCATATATTTT. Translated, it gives CASSSGQGIFSGNTIYF. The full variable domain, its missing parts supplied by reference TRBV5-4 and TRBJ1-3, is ETGVTQSPTHLIKTRGQQVTLRCSSQSGHNTVSWYQQALGQGPQFIFQYYREEENGRGNFPPRFSGLQFPNYSSELNVNALELDDSALYLCASSSGQGIFSGNTIYFGEGSWLTVV.

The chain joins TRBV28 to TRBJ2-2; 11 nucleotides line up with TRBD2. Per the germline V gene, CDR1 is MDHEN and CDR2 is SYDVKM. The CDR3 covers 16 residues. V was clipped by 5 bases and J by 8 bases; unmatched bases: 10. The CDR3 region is CASSARLAGSGGELFF. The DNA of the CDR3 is TGTGCCAGCAGTGCCCGACTAGCGGGGAGCGGGGGGGAGCTGTTTTTT.

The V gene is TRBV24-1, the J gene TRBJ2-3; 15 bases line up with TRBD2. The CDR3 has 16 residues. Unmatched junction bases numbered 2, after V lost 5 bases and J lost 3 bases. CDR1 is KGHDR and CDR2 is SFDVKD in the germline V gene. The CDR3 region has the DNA TGTGCCACCAGTGTTGGGACTAGCGGGGGGACAGATACGCAGTATTTT. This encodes CATSVGTSGGTDTQYF.

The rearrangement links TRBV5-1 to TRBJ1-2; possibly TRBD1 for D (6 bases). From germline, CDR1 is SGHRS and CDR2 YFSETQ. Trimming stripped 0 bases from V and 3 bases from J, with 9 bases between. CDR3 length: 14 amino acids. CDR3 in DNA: TGCGCCAGCAGCTTGGGACCAGGGGACTATGGCTACACCTTC. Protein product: CASSLGPGDYGYTF.

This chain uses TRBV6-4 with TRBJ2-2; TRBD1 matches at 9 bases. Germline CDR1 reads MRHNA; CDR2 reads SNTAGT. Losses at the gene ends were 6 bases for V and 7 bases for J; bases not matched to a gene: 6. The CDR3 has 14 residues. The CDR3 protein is CASRTGQGHGELFF. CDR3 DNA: TGTGCCAGCAGAACGGGACAGGGACACGGGGAGCTGTTTTTT.

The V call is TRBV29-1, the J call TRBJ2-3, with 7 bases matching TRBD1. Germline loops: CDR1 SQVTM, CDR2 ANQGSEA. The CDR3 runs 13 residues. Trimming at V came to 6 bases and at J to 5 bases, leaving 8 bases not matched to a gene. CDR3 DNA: TGCAGCGTAGGACAGGCCCAACTAGATACGCAGTATTTT. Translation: CSVGQAQLDTQYF.

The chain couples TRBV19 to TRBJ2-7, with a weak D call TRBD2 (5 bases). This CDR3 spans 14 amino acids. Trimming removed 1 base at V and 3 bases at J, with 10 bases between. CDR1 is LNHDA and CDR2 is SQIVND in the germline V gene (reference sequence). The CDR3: CASSIGTAYYEQYF. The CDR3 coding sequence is TGTGCCAGTAGTATAGGGACTGCCTACTACGAGCAGTACTTC.

The CDR3 region is CSVRTGGWAGELFF. In DNA, the CDR3 is TGCAGCGTTCGGACAGGGGGGTGGGCCGGGGAGCTGTTTTTT. The rearrangement links TRBV29-1 to TRBJ2-2, with 10 bases aligning to TRBD1. CDR3 length: 14 residues. Germline loops: CDR1 SQVTM, CDR2 ANQGSEA. V was pared by 5 bases and J by 6 bases, with 6 bases of the junction left unmatched.

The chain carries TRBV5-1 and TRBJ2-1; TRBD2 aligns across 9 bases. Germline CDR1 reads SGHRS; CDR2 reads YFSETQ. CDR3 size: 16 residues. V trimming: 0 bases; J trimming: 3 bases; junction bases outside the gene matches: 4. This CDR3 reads CASSLVPSGVYNEQFF. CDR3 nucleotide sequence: TGCGCCAGCAGCTTGGTTCCTAGCGGGGTCTACAATGAGCAGTTCTTC.

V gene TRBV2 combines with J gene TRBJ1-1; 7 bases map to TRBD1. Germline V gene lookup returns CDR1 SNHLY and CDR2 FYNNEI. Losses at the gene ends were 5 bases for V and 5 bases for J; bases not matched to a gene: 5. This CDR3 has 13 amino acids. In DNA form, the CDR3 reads TGTGCCAGCAGTCTAGACAGGGTGACTGAAGCTTTCTTT. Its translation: CASSLDRVTEAFF.

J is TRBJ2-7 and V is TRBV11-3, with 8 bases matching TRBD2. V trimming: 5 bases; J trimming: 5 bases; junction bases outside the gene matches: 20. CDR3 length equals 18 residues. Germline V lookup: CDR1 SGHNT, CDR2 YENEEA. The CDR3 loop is CASSLRIICGGPAHEQYV. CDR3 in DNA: TGTGCCAGCAGCCTCCGCATTATCTGCGGGGGGCCGGCCCACGAGCAGTACGTC.

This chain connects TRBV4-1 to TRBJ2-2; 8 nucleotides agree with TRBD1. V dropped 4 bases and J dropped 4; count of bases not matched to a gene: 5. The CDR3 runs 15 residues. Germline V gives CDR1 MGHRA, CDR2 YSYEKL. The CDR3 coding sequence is TGCGCCAGCAGCCTCACGGGACAGGCCACCGGGGAGCTGTTTTTT. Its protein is CASSLTGQATGELFF.

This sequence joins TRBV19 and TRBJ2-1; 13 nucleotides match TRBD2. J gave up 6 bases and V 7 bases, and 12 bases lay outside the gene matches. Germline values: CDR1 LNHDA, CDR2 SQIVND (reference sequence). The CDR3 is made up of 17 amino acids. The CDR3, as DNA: TGTGCCAGTACCCAATTCTGGACTAGCGGGGGCTTCAATGAGCAGTTCTTC. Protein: CASTQFWTSGGFNEQFF.